Shown below are 32 T cell receptor beta chains from a single sample sequenced in a study of control samples from healthy donors and cancer patients. The table came from immunoSEQ multiplex PCR; TCRdb's copy has only in-frame clones and leaves some out. The sample shows about 170,000 clones, 91% of them seen only once. The sample comprised blood. Receptor source: a woman in her thirties in good health.

CDR3 in amino acids: CASSVEQNTGELFF. CDR3 DNA sequence: TGTGCCAGCAGCGTAGAACAGAACACCGGGGAGCTGTTTTTT. V usage is TRBV9 and J usage is TRBJ2-2, with D hard to call. The germline V gene encodes CDR1 SGDLS and CDR2 YYNGEE. Trimming shortened V by 0 bases and J by 1 base, and 4 bases separated the two germline ends. The CDR3 covers 14 residues.

The CDR3: CASRGQGDYGYTF. CDR3 nucleotide sequence: TGTGCCAGCAGGGGACAGGGAGACTATGGCTACACCTTC. The chain employs TRBV6-5 and TRBJ1-2, with 9 bases fitting TRBD1. This CDR3 contains 13 residues. The V and J ends lost 6 bases and 3 bases, in that order; junction bases with no gene match: 2. CDR1 and CDR2 from the germline V gene are MNHEY and SVGAGI.

This clone was seen once. The chain joins TRBV5-6 to TRBJ2-3; weak D call: TRBD2 (6 bases). V was cut by 0 bases and J by 8 bases, with 7 bases left in between. This CDR3 spans 12 amino acids. Germline V gives CDR1 SGHDT, CDR2 YYEEEE. This chain's CDR3 is CASSLGDFTQYF. In DNA, the CDR3 is TGTGCCAGCAGCTTGGGGGACTTTACGCAGTATTTT.

V and J are TRBV4-1 and TRBJ2-3, with unresolved D. CDR1 is MGHRA, CDR2 YSYEKL, per germline. Between the trimmed V and J ends, which lost 3 bases and 0 bases, there was a span of 4 bases. This CDR3 has 13 amino acids. Here the CDR3 reads CASSQVSTDTQYF. CDR3 nucleotide sequence: TGCGCCAGCAGCCAGGTCAGCACAGATACGCAGTATTTT.

The J gene is TRBJ1-2, the V gene TRBV29-1; D is unresolved. Trimming cost V 5 bases and J 1 base, with 8 bases left between them. The CDR3 has 12 residues. The V gene's germline CDR1 is SQVTM and CDR2 ANQGSEA. The CDR3 nucleotides read TGCAGCGTTAACGTACTTAACTATGGCTACACCTTC. It is translated as CSVNVLNYGYTF.

The V gene is TRBV4-1, the J gene TRBJ1-5; 8 bases align to TRBD1. From germline, CDR1 is MGHRA and CDR2 YSYEKL. Losses at the gene ends were 2 bases for V and 7 bases for J; bases not matched to a gene: 13. The CDR3 extends over 17 amino acids. The CDR3 protein is CASSQSIVRGPRQPQHF. Here the CDR3 DNA reads TGCGCCAGCAGCCAATCTATAGTCAGGGGGCCGAGGCAGCCCCAGCATTTT.

The chain has TRBV29-1 and TRBJ1-1, with 10 bases matching TRBD1. With V trimmed by 5 bases and J by 4 bases, 7 bases remained unmatched. Germline V gene lookup returns CDR1 SQVTM and CDR2 ANQGSEA. CDR3 length: 14 residues. DNA of the CDR3: TGCAGCGTTAATCCGGGACAGGGGTCCACTGAAGCTTTCTTT. Protein product: CSVNPGQGSTEAFF.

The chain links TRBV10-1 to TRBJ1-5, with D uncertain. Trimming cost V 3 bases and J 4 bases, with 4 bases left between them. The CDR3 covers 12 residues. Germline CDR1 and CDR2: WNHNN and SYGVQD (reference sequence). The CDR3 region is CASSDPNQPQHF. CDR3 nucleotides: TGCGCCAGCAGTGACCCTAATCAGCCCCAGCATTTT.

The rearrangement links TRBV7-2 to TRBJ2-7, with 9 positions matching TRBD1. V dropped 3 bases and J dropped 3; count of bases not matched to a gene: 3. Germline CDR1 and CDR2: SGHTA and FQGNSA. The CDR3 runs 14 residues. Here the CDR3 reads CASSLTGGFYEQYF. The DNA of the CDR3 is TGTGCCAGCAGCTTGACAGGGGGTTTCTACGAGCAGTACTTC.

This clone was detected only a few times. V and J are TRBV18 and TRBJ2-1, with D perhaps being TRBD1 or TRBD2 (5 bases each). This CDR3 region has 11 residues. With 2 bases removed from V and 9 bases from J, the gap between germline ends came to 5 bases. In germline, CDR1 is KGHSH, CDR2 LQKENI. The DNA of the CDR3 is TGTGCCAGCTCACCAGGGGGTGAGCAGTTCTTC. Translated, it gives CASSPGGEQFF.

The CDR3 region has the DNA TGCGCCAGCAGCTCGGGACAACCAAACACTGAAGCTTTCTTT. Encoded protein: CASSSGQPNTEAFF. The chain carries TRBV5-1 and TRBJ1-1, with D possibly matching TRBD1 (6 bases). CDR1 is SGHRS, CDR2 YFSETQ, per germline. This CDR3 is 14 amino acids long. Trimming removed 3 bases from V and 2 bases from J, with 11 bases in between.

This sequence joins TRBV5-1 and TRBJ1-2; no definite D call. CDR1 and CDR2 (germline): SGHRS, YFSETQ. This CDR3 spans 13 amino acids. Trimming removed 6 bases at V and 2 bases at J, with 11 bases between. The CDR3 DNA sequence: TGCGCCAGCACCCGGACTGGGAACTATGGCTACACCTTC. The encoded protein is CASTRTGNYGYTF.

The rearrangement joins TRBV5-1 to TRBJ1-2, with 7 bases fitting TRBD1. Germline CDR1 is SGHRS and CDR2 is YFSETQ. The CDR3 has 15 residues. V was clipped by 0 bases and J by 2 bases; unmatched bases: 4. The CDR3 DNA reads TGCGCCAGCAGCTTGGCGACAGGGCCGAACTATGGCTACACCTTC. It specifies CASSLATGPNYGYTF.

This clone was recorded once. V is TRBV5-1 and J is TRBJ2-3; TRBD2 matches 9 bases. The trim removed 4 bases at V and 1 base at J, leaving 4 bases unmatched. The CDR3 runs 15 residues. The germline V gene has CDR1 SGHRS and CDR2 YFSETQ. The CDR3 region is CASSDQRGGTDTQYF. As DNA, the CDR3 is TGCGCCAGCAGCGACCAGCGGGGGGGCACAGATACGCAGTATTTT.

CDR3 nucleotide sequence: TGTGCCAGCAGCTTCGGGACAGGGGGCCTCGAGCAGTACTTC. This sequence encodes CASSFGTGGLEQYF. The chain carries TRBV7-9 and TRBJ2-7; 12 bases fit TRBD1. V lost 3 bases and J lost 6; bases outside the gene matches: 3. CDR3 length: 14 amino acids. Per germline, CDR1 SEHNR and CDR2 FQNEAQ (reference sequence).

This chain connects TRBV28 to TRBJ1-6, with unresolved D. The CDR3 runs 14 residues. The V gene's germline CDR1 is MDHEN and CDR2 SYDVKM. V shed 4 bases and J shed 6 bases, with 10 bases lying between them. For the CDR3, the DNA is TGTGCCAGCAGTTCACGGACGCCTAATTCACCCCTCCACTTT. Protein: CASSSRTPNSPLHF.

This rearrangement joins TRBV6-4 to TRBJ2-3, with TRBD2 matching 14 bases. Trimming removed 3 bases from V and 5 bases from J; junction bases left unmatched: 4. This CDR3 has 16 amino acids. Germline V lookup: CDR1 MRHNA, CDR2 SNTAGT. The CDR3 reads CASSEYGTSGRDTQYF. The CDR3 bases are TGTGCCAGCAGTGAATATGGGACTAGCGGGAGAGATACGCAGTATTTT.

This chain uses TRBV9 with TRBJ1-2, with TRBD1 matching 10 bases. The CDR3 contains 14 residues. Losses at the gene ends were 0 bases for V and 5 bases for J; bases not matched to a gene: 1. Germline V gene data show CDR1 as SGDLS and CDR2 as YYNGEE. The CDR3 region is CASSVEGQGYGYTF. The CDR3 nucleotides are TGTGCCAGCAGCGTAGAGGGACAGGGGTATGGCTACACCTTC.

CDR3 residues: CASSSWVANEKLFF. CDR3 DNA: TGTGCCAGTAGCTCCTGGGTGGCTAATGAAAAACTGTTTTTT. The chain couples TRBV19 to TRBJ1-4; D is uncertain. The CDR3 sequence is 14 residues long. V shed 6 bases and J shed 3 bases, with 11 bases lying between them. From germline, CDR1 is LNHDA and CDR2 SQIVND (reference sequence). Together with reference TRBV19 and TRBJ1-4, the CDR3 gives the full variable domain: DGGITQSPKYLFRKEGQNVTLSCEQNLNHDAMYWYRQDPGQGLRLIYYSQIVNDFQKGDIAEGYSVSREKKESFPLTVTSAQKNPTAFYLCASSSWVANEKLFFGSGTQLSVL.

The V gene is TRBV7-9, the J gene TRBJ2-4; TRBD1 agrees at 9 bases. V was pared by 1 base and J by 5 bases, with 3 bases of the junction left unmatched. The CDR3 loop spans 15 amino acids. Germline V CDR1 and CDR2: SEHNR, FQNEAQ (reference sequence). This CDR3 is CASSLVRTGENIQYF. The DNA for the CDR3 is TGTGCCAGCAGCTTAGTGCGGACAGGGGAAAACATTCAGTACTTC.

V is TRBV6-5 and J is TRBJ2-1; 10 nucleotides align to TRBD2. Germline assignment: CDR1 MNHEY and CDR2 SVGAGI. With V trimmed by 4 bases and J by 8 bases, 8 bases remained unmatched. The CDR3 runs to 15 residues. DNA for the CDR3: TGTGCCAGCAGTTTCCCTAGCGGGGGTTCCTATGAGCAGTTCTTC. Translating gives CASSFPSGGSYEQFF.

With regard to this clone: Other DNA variants within this sample encode the same CDR3. The chain links TRBV15 to TRBJ1-4; TRBD1 is a possible D gene (6 bases). CDR1 and CDR2 from the germline V gene are LNHNV and YYDKDF (reference sequence). Trimming removed 0 bases at V and 7 bases at J, with 12 bases between. This CDR3 is 15 amino acids long. CDR3 DNA sequence: TGTGCCACCAGCAGAGACCGGGGAGGGGGTGAAAAACTGTTTTTT. Protein sequence: CATSRDRGGGEKLFF.

The chain has TRBV5-5 and TRBJ2-1, with 12 nucleotides matching TRBD2. The trim removed 0 bases at V and 0 bases at J, leaving 1 base unmatched. Germline V CDR1 and CDR2: SGHKS, YYEKEE (reference sequence). The length of the CDR3 is 17 residues. The CDR3 here is CASSLGLAGVSYNEQFF. The CDR3 bases are TGTGCCAGCAGCTTGGGACTAGCGGGAGTCTCCTACAATGAGCAGTTCTTC.

This clone occurred once. The junction and the germline gene differ at one end; a read error may be behind it. The same CDR3 arises from other DNA sequences in this sample as well. The chain carries TRBV30 and TRBJ2-7; D is undetermined. The CDR3 is 12 residues long. Germline V gene lookup returns CDR1 GTSNPN and CDR2 SVGIG (reference sequence). As DNA, the CDR3 is TGTGCCTGGAGTGTACAACAGCACGAGCAGTATTTC. This codes for CAWSVQQHEQYF.

The chain has TRBV11-1 and TRBJ2-3; D uncertain. CDR3 length equals 14 residues. V dropped 4 bases and J dropped 0 bases, with 8 bases sitting between them. In germline, CDR1 is SGHAT, CDR2 FQDESV (reference sequence). The chain's CDR3 is CASSSETSTDTQYF. The CDR3 DNA is TGTGCCAGCAGCTCCGAGACTAGCACAGATACGCAGTATTTT.

This chain uses TRBV9 with TRBJ2-2; tentative D call: TRBD2 (6 bases). V lost 4 bases to trimming and J lost 0 bases, with 10 bases between them. Germline loops: CDR1 SGDLS, CDR2 YYNGEE. The CDR3 loop spans 15 amino acids. The CDR3, as DNA: TGTGCCAGCAGCCCCCGACTAGCGAACACCGGGGAGCTGTTTTTT. It specifies CASSPRLANTGELFF.

The chain joins TRBV7-9 to TRBJ2-7, with TRBD2 matching 14 bases. Trimming took 3 bases from V and 6 from J; bases not matched to a gene: 1. This CDR3 is 14 amino acids long. Germline assignment: CDR1 SEHNR and CDR2 FQNEAQ (reference sequence). The CDR3 nucleotides are TGTGCCAGCAGCTTGACTAGCGGGAGGGGCGAGCAGTACTTC. It encodes CASSLTSGRGEQYF.

The chain links TRBV11-2 to TRBJ2-7; 9 bases line up with TRBD1. The J segment lost 7 bases and the V segment lost 0 bases, leaving 1 base of the junction unmatched. The germline CDR1 and CDR2 sequences are SGHAT and FQNNGV. The CDR3 consists of 13 residues. CDR3 sequence (DNA): TGTGCCAGCAGCTTAGAGACAGGGGGTGAGCAGTACTTC. Its translation: CASSLETGGEQYF.

The rearrangement uses TRBV5-1 and TRBJ1-5, with D hard to call. Germline assignment: CDR1 SGHRS and CDR2 YFSETQ. This CDR3 is built from 15 residues. Trimming stripped 0 bases from V and 2 bases from J, with 9 bases between. The CDR3 region has the DNA TGCGCCAGCAGCTTGGGCGGGGTGGGCAATCAGCCCCAGCATTTT. It encodes CASSLGGVGNQPQHF. Using reference TRBV5-1 and TRBJ1-5 for the parts outside the CDR3, the full variable domain is KAGVTQTPRYLIKTRGQQVTLSCSPISGHRSVSWYQQTPGQGLQFLFEYFSETQRNKGNFPGRFSGRQFSNSRSEMNVSTLELGDSALYLCASSLGGVGNQPQHFGDGTRLSIL.

The chain combines TRBV28 with TRBJ2-5, with TRBD1 matching 10 bases. V gave up 6 bases and J gave up 4 bases; unmatched junction bases: 2. Germline lookup yields CDR1 MDHEN and CDR2 SYDVKM. The CDR3 runs 13 residues. As DNA, the CDR3 is TGTGCCAGCAGGACAGGGGGCATAGAGACCCAGTACTTC. This translates into CASRTGGIETQYF.

This chain joins TRBV25-1 and TRBJ2-2; no clear D. The CDR3 is made up of 15 amino acids. V shed 2 bases and J shed 1 base, with 8 bases lying between them. Germline CDR1 MGHDK, CDR2 SYGVNS. The CDR3 region is CASSEMSRNTGELFF. CDR3 nucleotides: TGTGCCAGCAGTGAAATGTCTAGGAACACCGGGGAGCTGTTTTTT. Full variable domain (remainder filled in from reference TRBV25-1 and TRBJ2-2): EADIYQTPRYLVIGTGKKITLECSQTMGHDKMYWYQQDPGMELHLIHYSYGVNSTEKGDLSSESTVSRIRTEHFPLTLESARPSHTSQYLCASSEMSRNTGELFFGEGSRLTVL.

Notes on this clone: Other DNA sequences in the sample encode the same CDR3. The chain links TRBV5-1 to TRBJ2-7; D might be TRBD2 (5 bases). Germline V CDR1 and CDR2: SGHRS, YFSETQ. The CDR3 totals 13 residues. The V end lost 2 bases, the J end lost 0 bases, and 6 bases lay between the germline ends. CDR3 region: CASSFGDSYEQYF. In DNA, the CDR3 is TGCGCCAGCAGCTTCGGGGACTCCTACGAGCAGTACTTC.